The 20 T cell receptor beta chains given below trace back to one sample, sequenced in a study of control samples from healthy donors and cancer patients. Profiled with immunoSEQ multiplex PCR; TCRdb holds only in-frame clones, not every one. The data show about 140,000 clones, with 70% to 90% seen just once and roughly 9% held by the top ten. Sequencing was performed on blood. These receptors originate from a woman aged 25 to 39 in good health.

The chain links TRBV11-2 to TRBJ2-7; 7 nucleotides match TRBD1. The CDR3 length is 14 residues. J lost 6 bases, V lost 6 bases, and 11 bases had no gene match. Germline V gives CDR1 SGHAT, CDR2 FQNNGV. The CDR3 sequence: CASSPGTANGEQYF. The CDR3 coding sequence is TGTGCCAGCAGTCCCGGGACAGCGAACGGCGAGCAGTACTTC.

The chain has TRBV6-1 and TRBJ2-7; 15 nucleotides agree with TRBD2. The germline V gene encodes CDR1 MNHNS and CDR2 SASEGT. After removal of 4 bases from V and 2 bases from J, the junction contained 12 bases not matched to a gene. The CDR3 consists of 19 residues. CDR3: CASSGLPSGLAGGTYEQYF. The CDR3 DNA sequence: TGTGCCAGCAGTGGGCTTCCCTCGGGACTAGCGGGAGGCACCTACGAGCAGTACTTC.

The chain couples TRBV10-3 to TRBJ2-2; D gene ambiguous. The length of the CDR3 is 13 residues. The germline gives CDR1 ENHRY, CDR2 SYGVKD. Trimming removed 6 bases from V and 4 bases from J, with 9 bases in between. CDR3 sequence (DNA): TGTGCCATCAGAGAAGACGTCACCGGGGAGCTGTTTTTT. It encodes CAIREDVTGELFF.

CDR3 in DNA: TGTGCCAGCAGCCTCCTTTTAGCCTACGAGCAGTACTTC. This translates into CASSLLLAYEQYF. The V gene is TRBV5-5, the J gene TRBJ2-7; D is unresolved. The CDR3 sequence is 13 residues long. V lost 4 bases to trimming and J lost 2 bases, with 10 bases between them. Germline lookup yields CDR1 SGHKS and CDR2 YYEKEE (reference sequence). The whole variable domain, remainder taken from reference TRBV5-5 and TRBJ2-7, is DAGVTQSPTHLIKTRGQQVTLRCSPISGHKSVSWYQQVLGQGPQFIFQYYEKEERGRGNFPDRFSARQFPNYSSELNVNALLLGDSALYLCASSLLLAYEQYFGPGTRLTVT.

The genes are TRBV5-1 and TRBJ1-5; TRBD1 agrees at 9 bases. This CDR3 region has 14 residues. Unmatched junction bases numbered 3, after V lost 5 bases and J lost 3 bases. Per germline, CDR1 SGHRS and CDR2 YFSETQ. The CDR3: CASSTGGSNQPQHF. As DNA, the CDR3 is TGCGCCAGCAGTACAGGGGGCTCCAATCAGCCCCAGCATTTT.

The V call is TRBV24-1, the J call TRBJ1-1; a weak D match, TRBD1 (6 bases). This CDR3 spans 14 amino acids. V dropped 5 bases and J dropped 2 bases, with 11 bases sitting between them. CDR1 is KGHDR and CDR2 is SFDVKD in the germline V gene. Here the CDR3 DNA reads TGTGCCACCAGTGGCGACAGGCCTAACACTGAAGCTTTCTTT. This gives the protein CATSGDRPNTEAFF.

V gene TRBV30 combines with J gene TRBJ2-1; perhaps TRBD2 as D (5 bases). V lost 0 bases and J lost 0, with 6 bases in between. CDR1 is GTSNPN and CDR2 is SVGIG in the germline V gene (reference sequence). The CDR3 runs to 14 residues. The CDR3 reads CAWSVGSSYNEQFF. In DNA, the CDR3 is TGTGCCTGGAGTGTTGGGAGCTCCTACAATGAGCAGTTCTTC.

This clone has a single count. The gene calls are TRBV24-1 and TRBJ2-1; 9 bases fit TRBD2. The germline V gene encodes CDR1 KGHDR and CDR2 SFDVKD. The CDR3 covers 19 residues. Trimming took 5 bases from V and 3 from J; bases not matched to a gene: 16. CDR3: CATSGIGVRTSAYYNEQFF. For the CDR3, the DNA is TGTGCCACCAGTGGGATCGGGGTCAGGACTAGCGCATACTACAATGAGCAGTTCTTC.

This chain joins TRBV27 and TRBJ2-7; 7 nucleotides match TRBD1. The V and J ends lost 5 bases and 3 bases, in that order; junction bases with no gene match: 13. The CDR3 sequence is 16 residues long. Germline V gives CDR1 MNHEY, CDR2 SMNVEV (reference sequence). The CDR3 region has the DNA TGTGCCAGCAGTCTCCGATTCGAGGACAGGCTCTACGAGCAGTACTTC. This sequence encodes CASSLRFEDRLYEQYF.

This sequence joins TRBV7-2 and TRBJ2-1; weak D call: TRBD2 (6 bases). The CDR3 totals 13 residues. V lost 1 base to trimming and J lost 15 bases, with 16 bases between them. CDR1 and CDR2 from the germline V gene are SGHTA and FQGNSA. CDR3 residues: CASSLEPREGRFF. Written as DNA, the CDR3 is TGTGCCAGCAGCTTAGAGCCGCGGGAAGGGCGGTTCTTC.

The chain couples TRBV6-5 to TRBJ1-4, with D perhaps TRBD1 (6 bases). Trimming shortened V by 6 bases and J by 4 bases, and 15 bases separated the two germline ends. There are 15 residues in the CDR3. The germline CDR1 and CDR2 sequences are MNHEY and SVGAGI. Here the CDR3 DNA reads TGTGCCAGCAGGACACCAGGGGAGGGTAATGAAAAACTGTTTTTT. Encoded protein: CASRTPGEGNEKLFF.

The V gene is TRBV7-9, the J gene TRBJ1-2; D uncertain. The V end lost 1 base, the J end lost 2 bases, and 2 bases lay between the germline ends. Germline CDR1 SEHNR, CDR2 FQNEAQ (reference sequence). The CDR3 runs to 12 residues. The DNA of the CDR3 is TGTGCCAGCAGCTTAGACAACTATGGCTACACCTTC. It yields the protein CASSLDNYGYTF.

This chain connects TRBV11-2 to TRBJ2-1; D may be TRBD2 (6 bases). V lost 5 bases, J lost 6 bases, and 14 bases lay in between. Germline CDR1 and CDR2: SGHAT and FQNNGV. CDR3 length: 14 amino acids. In nucleotides, the CDR3 is TGTGCCAGCAGCCCCAGTGGGGGGTTCAATGAGCAGTTCTTC. It yields the protein CASSPSGGFNEQFF.

J is TRBJ2-4 and V is TRBV19; D is perhaps TRBD1 or TRBD2 (5 bases each). Germline CDR1 and CDR2: LNHDA and SQIVND (reference sequence). This CDR3 has 14 amino acids. V shed 5 bases and J shed 6 bases, with 14 bases lying between them. CDR3 sequence reads: CASSPFRDVNIQYF. In DNA form, the CDR3 reads TGTGCCAGTAGTCCATTCCGGGACGTAAACATTCAGTACTTC.

This chain links TRBV25-1 with TRBJ1-5; TRBD1 agrees at 7 bases. The CDR3 runs 14 residues. Germline values: CDR1 MGHDK, CDR2 SYGVNS. V lost 5 bases, J lost 6 bases, and 7 bases stayed unmatched. Written as DNA, the CDR3 is TGTGCCAGCAGTCCCCAGGGGGGTACTCAGCCCCAGCATTTT. Its protein is CASSPQGGTQPQHF.

This chain connects TRBV7-9 to TRBJ2-2; the match to TRBD1 covers 8 bases. The germline V gene encodes CDR1 SEHNR and CDR2 FQNEAQ (reference sequence). The CDR3 length is 15 residues. V dropped 1 base and J dropped 5; count of bases not matched to a gene: 3. The chain's CDR3 is CASSLGQGLTGELFF. The CDR3 DNA is TGTGCCAGCAGCTTAGGACAGGGGCTAACCGGGGAGCTGTTTTTT. Using reference TRBV7-9 and TRBJ2-2 for the parts outside the CDR3, the full variable domain is DTGVSQNPRHKITKRGQNVTFRCDPISEHNRLYWYRQTLGQGPEFLTYFQNEAQLEKSRLLSDRFSAERPKGSFSTLEIQRTEQGDSAMYLCASSLGQGLTGELFFGEGSRLTVL.

The chain employs TRBV6-1 and TRBJ1-5; no reliable D call. Germline V gene sequence: CDR1 MNHNS, CDR2 SASEGT. V was trimmed by 1 base and J by 0 bases, leaving 7 bases between them. There are 15 residues in the CDR3. CDR3 region: CASSEGQASNQPQHF. CDR3 in DNA: TGTGCCAGCAGTGAAGGGCAGGCTAGCAATCAGCCCCAGCATTTT.

The rearrangement uses TRBV21-1 and TRBJ2-1; whether TRBD2, the table's D call, matches the DNA was not checked. TRBV21-1 is classified as a pseudogene. CDR3 size: 18 residues. CDR3 amino acids: CASSKHDLAGGPGNEQFF. The CDR3 bases are TGTGCCAGCAGCAAACATGATCTAGCGGGAGGGCCGGGCAATGAGCAGTTCTTC.

The chain links TRBV7-6 to TRBJ2-5; no firm D call. The CDR3 loop spans 15 amino acids. V lost 3 bases to trimming and J lost 1 base, with 12 bases between them. Germline CDR1 is SGHVS and CDR2 is FNYEAQ. For the CDR3, the DNA is TGTGCCAGCAGCTTCGCCCCGGGTTCCCAAGAGACCCAGTACTTC. Translated: CASSFAPGSQETQYF.

Regarding this clone: Other DNA sequences of this sample code for an identical CDR3. CDR3 protein: CASSFSGNGQPQHF. For the CDR3, the DNA is TGTGCCAGCAGTTTTTCCGGGAACGGTCAGCCCCAGCATTTT. The chain uses TRBV28 and TRBJ1-5; D not certain. The V end lost 3 bases, the J end lost 6 bases, and 12 bases lay between the germline ends. In germline, CDR1 is MDHEN, CDR2 SYDVKM. The CDR3 covers 14 residues.